A selection of T cell receptor beta chains follows, all from one sample in a study of blood T cell repertoires in COVID-19. Assay used: immunoSEQ multiplex PCR; TCRdb lists only in-frame clones, some missing. The sample yields about 100,000 clones, around four fifths seen once. The sample consisted of peripheral blood. The source of these receptors is a man over 45 with active or convalescent COVID-19. Each CDR3 is given with its conserved first and last residue. Fields, in order: J gene, D gene, CDR3 length, clone size, V gene, CDR3 DNA, CDR3 protein. The D gene is left open where the match is weak. Rows may omit the clone size; those that give it use once, few, many or a size class.

TRBJ2-5,-,13,-,TRBV2,TGTGCCAGCAAGGTGGGCGTACAAGAGACCCAGTACTTC,CASKVGVQETQYF
TRBJ1-3,-,15,-,TRBV6-5,TGTGCCAGCAGTAGACATCGAGCAGCTGGAAACACCATATATTTT,CASSRHRAAGNTIYF
TRBJ1-5,-,16,few,TRBV19,TGTGCCAGTAGTAGACAGGATCTCTATAGCAATCAGCCCCAGCATTTT,CASSRQDLYSNQPQHF
TRBJ2-3,TRBD2,16,-,TRBV24-1,TGTGCCACCAGTGATTCGGAGCGGGGTACATTCGATACGCAGTATTTT,CATSDSERGTFDTQYF
TRBJ1-5,TRBD1,17,-,TRBV30,TGTGCCTGGAGTGTCGGGACAGCCAGATATAGCAATCAGCCCCAGCATTTT,CAWSVGTARYSNQPQHF
TRBJ1-5,TRBD1,14,once,TRBV3-1/TRBV3-2,TGTGCCAGCAGCCAAAGGGACAGGGGTGGCCCCCAGCATTTT,CASSQRDRGGPQHF
TRBJ1-1,-,16,few,TRBV2,TGTGCCAGCAGTGAAGTCGCAGGGGTAAAGGGCACTGAAGCTTTCTTT,CASSEVAGVKGTEAFF
TRBJ2-5,TRBD2,15,-,TRBV4-1,TGCGCCAGCAGTGAATCGGCTAGCGGTCAAGAGACCCAGTACTTC,CASSESASGQETQYF
TRBJ2-3,TRBD2,17,-,TRBV7-6,TGTGCCAGCAGCCCAAAGATAGCGGGAGGGCAGGAAGATACGCAGTATTTT,CASSPKIAGGQEDTQYF
TRBJ1-3,TRBD1,17,-,TRBV5-6,TGTGCCAGCAGCCTACAACAGGGGGCCCACTCTGGAAACACCATATATTTT,CASSLQQGAHSGNTIYF
TRBJ1-1,-,12,-,TRBV29-1,TGCAGCGTTGACCAGGGGTCCACTGAAGCTTTCTTT,CSVDQGSTEAFF
TRBJ1-2,-,14,-,TRBV7-2,TGTGCCAGCAGCTTAGAACGGGAGGCGGGTGGCTACACCTTC,CASSLEREAGGYTF
TRBJ2-7,-,14,-,TRBV6-2/TRBV6-3,TGTGCCAGCAGTCAAACAGGGAGGGACCTCGAGCAGTACTTC,CASSQTGRDLEQYF
TRBJ1-2,TRBD1,14,-,TRBV6-5,TGTGCCAGCACCCCAGGGGGCATAGAATATGGCTACACCTTC,CASTPGGIEYGYTF
TRBJ2-1,-,10,once,TRBV11-3,TGTGCCAGCTTTCGGAATGAGCAGTTCTTC,CASFRNEQFF
TRBJ2-1,-,15,-,TRBV24-1,TGTGCCACCAGTGACCTAGGACCGACAGTGGGTGAACAGTTCTTC,CATSDLGPTVGEQFF
TRBJ2-7,-,11,-,TRBV3-1/TRBV3-2,TGTGCCAGCAGCCATCAGGCCGAGCAGTACTTC,CASSHQAEQYF
TRBJ1-1,-,12,-,TRBV12-3/TRBV12-4,TGTGCCAGCAGCTCGCAAGACTCTGAAGCTTTCTTT,CASSSQDSEAFF
TRBJ2-7,-,13,few,TRBV29-1,TGCAGCGCAAACTTCCGGGGGACCTACGAGCAGTACTTC,CSANFRGTYEQYF
TRBJ2-2,-,14,-,TRBV19,TGTGCCAGTAGTAAAGGAGGAGACACCGGGGAGCTGTTTTTT,CASSKGGDTGELFF
TRBJ2-2,-,13,-,TRBV6-5,TGTGCCAGCAGCTTAAGTCGGACCGGGGAGCTGTTTTTT,CASSLSRTGELFF
TRBJ2-4,TRBD2,15,-,TRBV9,TGTGCCAGCAGCAACCCGGGAGGGGAAGGAAACATTCAGTACTTC,CASSNPGGEGNIQYF
TRBJ2-2,TRBD2,18,-,TRBV11-2,TGTGCCAGCAGCCACGGGGCGGGAGATGTCTTGAACACCGGGGAGCTGTTTTTT,CASSHGAGDVLNTGELFF
TRBJ1-2,TRBD1,13,-,TRBV3-1/TRBV3-2,TGTGCCAGCAGCAGGACAGGGGGTTATGGCTACACCTTC,CASSRTGGYGYTF
TRBJ2-2,-,12,-,TRBV11-3,TGTGCCAGCAGCTTAAGCCCCGGGGAGCTGTTTTTT,CASSLSPGELFF
TRBJ1-2,-,16,-,TRBV19,TGTGCCAGTAGTATTAGGAGATCCTCTTCTAACTATGGCTACACCTTC,CASSIRRSSSNYGYTF
TRBJ2-3,-,15,-,TRBV7-3,TGTGCCAGCAGCTACTCGGGACTCCGAACAGATACGCAGTATTTT,CASSYSGLRTDTQYF
TRBJ1-2,-,14,-,TRBV6-6,TGTGCCAGCAGTTTTGGGGAGCTGACTCATGGCTACACCTTC,CASSFGELTHGYTF
TRBJ1-1,-,16,-,TRBV10-3,TGTGCCATCAGTGAGTCATGGGGAGACGGGAACACTGAAGCTTTCTTT,CAISESWGDGNTEAFF
TRBJ1-6,TRBD1,15,-,TRBV6-2/TRBV6-3,TGTGCCAGCAGTTACTCGGGACAGGGGGTTTCACCCCTCCACTTT,CASSYSGQGVSPLHF
TRBJ1-1,TRBD1,14,-,TRBV7-9,TGTGCCAGCGACTCCCGGGACAGGGACACTGAAGCTTTCTTT,CASDSRDRDTEAFF
TRBJ1-3,-,14,-,TRBV9,TGTGCCAGCTCATCGGGGGTCTCTGGAAACACCATATATTTT,CASSSGVSGNTIYF
TRBJ1-1,TRBD1,13,-,TRBV29-1,TGCAGCCTCCGGGACAGTTGGAACACTGAAGCTTTCTTT,CSLRDSWNTEAFF
TRBJ2-2,TRBD2,16,-,TRBV19,TGTGCCAGTACCCCTCCGGCGGGAGGATACACCGGGGAGCTGTTTTTT,CASTPPAGGYTGELFF
TRBJ2-1,TRBD1,16,-,TRBV7-9,TGTGCCAGCAGCGGGGTTAGGACAGGGCGAGTCAATGAGCAGTTCTTC,CASSGVRTGRVNEQFF
TRBJ1-5,-,14,few,TRBV24-1,TGTGCCACCCAGAGCGGGGCTAGTCCCAGGCCCCAGCATTTT,CATQSGASPRPQHF
TRBJ2-7,-,13,-,TRBV7-9,TGTGCCAGCAGCTTAGGTCTAGCCTACGAGCAGTACTTC,CASSLGLAYEQYF
TRBJ2-7,TRBD1,14,-,TRBV6-5,TGTGCCAGCAGTTACCGGGACAGGGGTTACGAGCAGTACTTC,CASSYRDRGYEQYF
TRBJ1-5,TRBD1,14,-,TRBV19,TGTGCCAGTAGTATGGTTGGACAGGGGGGGCCCCAGCATTTT,CASSMVGQGGPQHF
TRBJ2-7,TRBD2,14,-,TRBV27,TGTGCCAGCAGCCTAGCGGGAAGCTCCTACGAGCAGTACTTC,CASSLAGSSYEQYF
TRBJ2-3,TRBD2,15,-,TRBV7-9,TGTGCCAGCAGCCCTACCGGTTCTAGCGGGGATACGCAGTATTTT,CASSPTGSSGDTQYF
TRBJ1-2,TRBD1,15,few,TRBV6-2/TRBV6-3,TGTGCCAGCAGTTACTCGCCAGGGGGCTTGAATGGCTACACCTTC,CASSYSPGGLNGYTF
TRBJ2-5,-,14,-,TRBV11-3,TGTGCCAGCAGTTTACTGGGGAGACGAGCGACCCAGTACTTC,CASSLLGRRATQYF
TRBJ2-3,-,13,-,TRBV27,TGTGCCAGCAGTCACCAGGATACAGATACGCAGTATTTT,CASSHQDTDTQYF
TRBJ2-5,-,12,-,TRBV18,TGTGCCAGCTCACCGGGAGAAGAGACCCAGTACTTC,CASSPGEETQYF
TRBJ1-2,TRBD1,16,-,TRBV7-9,TGTGCCAGCAGCTTGGGGGGTCCGGGACAGAGTCATGGCTACACCTTC,CASSLGGPGQSHGYTF
TRBJ2-3,-,13,-,TRBV4-1,TGCGCCAGCAGTCAAGCGAACTCAGATACGCAGTATTTT,CASSQANSDTQYF
TRBJ2-3,TRBD1,16,-,TRBV19,TGTGCCAGTAGCCAAGGACGGGACAGGGGAACAGATACGCAGTATTTT,CASSQGRDRGTDTQYF
TRBJ2-3,-,16,-,TRBV19,TGTGCCAGTAGTCCAGAGGCGGGGTTTCCCATAGATACGCAGTATTTT,CASSPEAGFPIDTQYF
TRBJ2-5,-,16,-,TRBV7-8,TGTGCCAGCAGCTTAGAGTTCGAAGGGAGGTACGAGACCCAGTACTTC,CASSLEFEGRYETQYF
TRBJ2-7,-,13,-,TRBV3-1/TRBV3-2,TGTGCCAGCAGCCAACAGGGGACCTACGAGCAGTACTTC,CASSQQGTYEQYF
TRBJ1-2,-,13,-,TRBV24-1,TGTGCCACCAGTGATTTTGGCGGCTATGGCTACACCTTC,CATSDFGGYGYTF
TRBJ2-4,TRBD2,19,-,TRBV5-1,TGCGCCAGCAGCTTGGAAGGTTTAGCGGGACTCGGAACCAAAAACATTCAGTACTTC,CASSLEGLAGLGTKNIQYF